Following are 25 T cell receptor beta chains from one sample sequenced in a study of T cell responses to AZD1222 COVID-19 vaccine. Using immunoSEQ multiplex PCR, the repertoire was profiled, and TCRdb retains in-frame clones only, with some absent. Of 200,000 or so clones in the sample, around 88% are singletons; the top ten hold about 7.2%. The specimen comprised peripheral blood, sampled on day 0 of AZD1222 vaccination. These receptors all come from an adult in good health.

The CDR3 DNA reads as TGCAGTGCGAGGAATCCTGAAGCTTTCTTT. This sequence encodes CSARNPEAFF. J is TRBJ1-1 and V is TRBV20-1, with D uncertain. CDR3 length equals 10 residues. V lost 6 bases and J 6 bases, leaving 8 bases between the germline ends. The germline V gene encodes CDR1 DFQATT and CDR2 SNEGSKA (reference sequence).

The V call is TRBV6-5, the J call TRBJ2-7; 7 bases are a match to TRBD1. Germline V lookup: CDR1 MNHEY, CDR2 SVGAGI. There are 14 residues in the CDR3. V was clipped by 6 bases and J by 3 bases; unmatched bases: 8. CDR3 region: CASSIQGYSYEQYF. In nucleotides, the CDR3 is TGTGCCAGCAGCATACAGGGGTATAGCTACGAGCAGTACTTC.

DNA of the CDR3: TGTGCCAGCAGTTTGCGCTCAGGGCGGAATCAGCCCCAGCATTTT. Translation gives CASSLRSGRNQPQHF. The rearrangement links TRBV28 to TRBJ1-5, with a tentative D call TRBD1 (5 bases). Germline V gene sequence: CDR1 MDHEN, CDR2 SYDVKM. V shed 3 bases and J shed 4 bases, with 13 bases lying between them. The CDR3 loop spans 15 amino acids.

This chain uses TRBV2 with TRBJ1-4; 9 positions match TRBD1. Germline CDR1 and CDR2: SNHLY and FYNNEI. Losses at the gene ends were 4 bases for V and 10 bases for J; bases not matched to a gene: 10. This CDR3 is 15 amino acids long. The CDR3 bases are TGTGCCAGCAGTGGGACAGGGGCGGGGTATGGAAAACTGTTTTTT. This sequence encodes CASSGTGAGYGKLFF.

This chain links TRBV28 with TRBJ2-1, with 10 bases matching TRBD2. Germline lookup yields CDR1 MDHEN and CDR2 SYDVKM. This CDR3 comprises 15 residues. V shed 6 bases, J shed 8 bases, and the junction held 10 bases outside the gene matches. CDR3 sequence (DNA): TGTGCCAGCAGGGAAGGGACTAGCGATTGGGATGAGCAGTTCTTC. It specifies CASREGTSDWDEQFF.

V and J are TRBV18 and TRBJ2-5; D gene unclear. This CDR3 is 17 amino acids long. V was trimmed by 1 base and J by 2 bases, leaving 17 bases between them. Germline values: CDR1 KGHSH, CDR2 LQKENI. The CDR3 sequence is CASSPLFRAHSQETQYF. CDR3 bases: TGTGCCAGCTCACCACTTTTTCGGGCCCACTCTCAAGAGACCCAGTACTTC.

V gene TRBV11-2 combines with J gene TRBJ1-3; 7 bases are a match to TRBD1. CDR3 length equals 15 residues. The germline V gene encodes CDR1 SGHAT and CDR2 FQNNGV. V shed 3 bases and J 4 bases; nucleotides not matched to a gene: 6. The CDR3 DNA follows: TGTGCCAGCAGCTTCCTGACAGGGCTGGGAAACACCATATATTTT. Translated: CASSFLTGLGNTIYF.

The rearrangement links TRBV5-1 to TRBJ2-7; 9 nucleotides match TRBD1. Germline V gene lookup returns CDR1 SGHRS and CDR2 YFSETQ. This CDR3 spans 15 amino acids. V shed 3 bases, J shed 4 bases, and the junction held 8 bases outside the gene matches. This CDR3 reads CASSSNLQGAYEQYF. CDR3 coding DNA: TGCGCCAGCAGCTCAAACTTACAGGGGGCGTACGAGCAGTACTTC.

The chain employs TRBV2 and TRBJ2-7, with D tentatively TRBD2 (6 bases). V lost 7 bases and J lost 5, with 15 bases in between. CDR1 SNHLY and CDR2 FYNNEI come from the germline V gene. There are 13 residues in the CDR3. The CDR3 DNA reads TGTGCCAGCAATCCGTTTGCGGGGCACGAGCAGTACTTC. The encoded protein is CASNPFAGHEQYF.

The chain carries TRBV3-1 (or the pseudogene TRBV3-2) and TRBJ2-1; no reliable D call. V was trimmed by 0 bases and J by 12 bases, leaving 12 bases between them. The CDR3 has 13 residues. In germline, CDR1 is LGHDT, CDR2 YNNKEL (reference sequence). The CDR3 loop reads CASSQEDTSGQFF. The CDR3 bases are TGTGCCAGCAGCCAAGAAGACACGTCTGGGCAGTTCTTC.

The genes are TRBV5-6 and TRBJ1-2; tentative D call: TRBD1 (6 bases). This CDR3 has 17 residues. The germline V gene has CDR1 SGHDT and CDR2 YYEEEE. Trimming took off 0 bases at V and 8 bases at J, with 23 bases between the two ends. The CDR3 nucleotides are TGTGCCAGCAGCTTGGGGCAGGACAGTGTGCGGCAATGGGGCTACACCTTC. Its protein is CASSLGQDSVRQWGYTF.

The chain recombines TRBV7-2 with TRBJ2-5; D possibly uses TRBD1 or TRBD2 (5 bases each). Germline loops: CDR1 SGHTA, CDR2 FQGNSA. The CDR3 totals 14 residues. V was cut by 2 bases and J by 4 bases, with 11 bases left in between. The CDR3 nucleotides are TGTGCCAGCAGCTTACCGGGACGGACAGAGACCCAGTACTTC. It specifies CASSLPGRTETQYF. Looking up the rest from reference TRBV7-2 and TRBJ2-5 gives the full variable domain: GAGVSQSPSNKVTEKGKDVELRCDPISGHTALYWYRQSLGQGLEFLIYFQGNSAPDKSGLPSDRFSAERTGGSVSTLTIQRTQQEDSAVYLCASSLPGRTETQYFGPGTRLLVL.

The V gene is TRBV5-6, the J gene TRBJ1-4; 9 bases align to TRBD1. V shed 4 bases, J shed 4 bases, and the junction held 5 bases outside the gene matches. In germline, CDR1 is SGHDT, CDR2 YYEEEE. This CDR3 is 15 amino acids long. The CDR3, as DNA: TGTGCCAGCAGCGGGGGACAGGGACTTAATGAAAAACTGTTTTTT. Translated, it gives CASSGGQGLNEKLFF.

In DNA form, the CDR3 reads TGTGCCAGCAGTGAAGGACACGACAGGGGCTACGAGCAGTACTTC. The encoded protein is CASSEGHDRGYEQYF. The chain uses TRBV6-1 and TRBJ2-7; 8 bases are a match to TRBD1. The CDR3 sequence is 15 residues long. CDR1 and CDR2 from the germline V gene are MNHNS and SASEGT. Trimming cost V 1 base and J 3 bases; bases outside gene matches: 5.

V usage is TRBV5-1 and J usage is TRBJ2-1, with D possibly called TRBD1 or TRBD2 (5 bases each). Germline loops: CDR1 SGHRS, CDR2 YFSETQ. The CDR3 runs 14 residues. The V gene lost 4 bases and the J gene lost 3 bases, with 11 bases spanning the gap. The CDR3 sequence: CASSPGTDYNEQFF. CDR3 nucleotide sequence: TGCGCCAGCAGCCCCGGGACGGACTACAATGAGCAGTTCTTC.

This clone occurred once. The V call is TRBV28, the J call TRBJ2-1; 16 nucleotides line up with TRBD2. The CDR3 runs 16 residues. Germline V gives CDR1 MDHEN, CDR2 SYDVKM. V was pared by 6 bases and J by 6 bases, with 5 bases of the junction left unmatched. The CDR3 is CASSPGTSGGVNEQFF. CDR3 DNA sequence: TGTGCCAGCAGCCCCGGGACTAGCGGGGGGGTCAATGAGCAGTTCTTC.

The V call is TRBV4-1, the J call TRBJ2-7; D is undetermined. Between the trimmed V and J ends, which lost 1 base and 0 bases, there was a span of 7 bases. There are 14 residues in the CDR3. Per germline, CDR1 MGHRA and CDR2 YSYEKL. The CDR3 sequence is CASSQVRGSYEQYF. Written as DNA, the CDR3 is TGCGCCAGCAGCCAAGTTCGTGGCTCCTACGAGCAGTACTTC.

V is TRBV6-5 and J is TRBJ2-2, with D uncertain. The CDR3 sequence is 15 residues long. The ends were cut back, 8 bases at V and 3 bases at J, with 16 bases in the middle. Per germline, CDR1 MNHEY and CDR2 SVGAGI. CDR3 sequence (DNA): TGTGCCAGCTATCCCCGTCTCCCCGACACCGGGGAGCTGTTTTTT. It yields the protein CASYPRLPDTGELFF.

This chain joins TRBV5-4 and TRBJ1-1; the match to TRBD1 covers 8 bases. CDR1 and CDR2 from the germline V gene are SGHNT and YYREEE (reference sequence). This CDR3 spans 14 amino acids. Trimming cost V 4 bases and J 0 bases; bases outside gene matches: 2. CDR3 sequence: CASSRTGLNTEAFF. Written as DNA, the CDR3 is TGTGCCAGCAGCCGGACAGGGTTGAACACTGAAGCTTTCTTT.

The gene calls are TRBV2 and TRBJ1-6; tentatively, D is TRBD1 (6 bases). V lost 5 bases and J 1 base, leaving 9 bases between the germline ends. Germline assignment: CDR1 SNHLY and CDR2 FYNNEI. The CDR3 extends over 15 amino acids. CDR3 sequence: CASSQQGSYNSPLHF. The CDR3 bases are TGTGCCAGCAGTCAACAGGGTTCCTATAATTCACCCCTCCACTTT.

The CDR3, as DNA: TGTGCCAGCATCAACAGGGGGGACACTGAAGCTTTCTTT. This gives the protein CASINRGDTEAFF. V and J are TRBV27 and TRBJ1-1; 8 bases fit TRBD1. CDR1 MNHEY and CDR2 SMNVEV come from the germline V gene (reference sequence). The CDR3 is 13 amino acids. J was trimmed by 3 bases and V by 7 bases; bases with no gene match: 4.

The gene calls are TRBV7-2 and TRBJ2-7, with D perhaps TRBD2 (5 bases). Germline values: CDR1 SGHTA, CDR2 FQGNSA. This CDR3 is built from 15 residues. V lost 5 bases and J 3 bases, leaving 17 bases between the germline ends. The CDR3 DNA reads as TGTGCCAGCAGCCTAAGTCTCCGAGGGATCTACGAGCAGTACTTC. Its protein product is CASSLSLRGIYEQYF. The full variable domain, rest sourced from reference TRBV7-2 and TRBJ2-7, is GAGVSQSPSNKVTEKGKDVELRCDPISGHTALYWYRQSLGQGLEFLIYFQGNSAPDKSGLPSDRFSAERTGGSVSTLTIQRTQQEDSAVYLCASSLSLRGIYEQYFGPGTRLTVT.

This clone occurred once. The gene calls are TRBV7-6 and TRBJ2-7; D is perhaps TRBD1 or TRBD2 (5 bases each). V was trimmed by 0 bases and J by 6 bases, leaving 15 bases between them. The germline CDR1 and CDR2 sequences are SGHVS and FNYEAQ. The CDR3 runs 15 residues. The CDR3 protein is CASSLAVGRGAEQYF. CDR3 DNA sequence: TGTGCCAGCAGCTTAGCGGTGGGACGGGGCGCCGAGCAGTACTTC.

The CDR3 DNA reads as TGTGCCAGCAGTCTCTGGGGGACAGGGGCTGATTCACCCCTCCACTTT. It encodes CASSLWGTGADSPLHF. The chain is built from TRBV6-2 or TRBV6-3 and TRBJ1-6, with TRBD1 matching over 10 bases. Germline CDR1 reads MNHEY; CDR2 reads SVGEGT. J was trimmed by 8 bases and V by 5 bases; bases with no gene match: 9. CDR3 length: 16 residues.

A word on this clone: The CDR3 carries no conserved terminal phenylalanine or tryptophan, so it likely arises from a read error. No DNA is shown, since the ends of the CDR3 on it are uncertain; the CDR3 is the one TCRdb lists. CDR3: CASSLARGDRSGN. V usage is TRBV12-3 or TRBV12-4 and J usage is TRBJ1-6; TRBD1, the table's D call, lacks a check against the DNA. Termini included, the CDR3 measures 13 amino acids.